This TCR beta chain appears in the sequencing data of a study of early T cells in non-severe SARS-CoV-2 infection. Study background: Whole-blood bulk RNA, unsorted, was sequenced, and chains were unpaired.

CDR3 length equals 15 residues. Germline V gene sequence: CDR1 DFQATT, CDR2 SNEGSKA (reference sequence). With 6 bases clipped from V and 5 bases from J, the junction kept 7 bases outside the gene matches. The library protocol tagged individual cDNA molecules with unique molecular identifiers. TCRdb reprocessed the 5' RACE reads via MiXCR and lists one record per CDR3 protein. Of roughly 60,000 distinct CDR3 sequences in the sample, roughly 13% were seen once. Overall study results and limits: The VDJdb matching leaned toward anti-spike CD8 responses and overlooked private and CD4 specificities.

The table lists this clonotype with a few counts. The target antigen is unknown. The V call is TRBV20-1, the J call TRBJ2-7, with TRBD2 matching 16 bases. The origin of this receptor is an adult who was a healthcare worker with PCR-confirmed SARS-CoV-2 infection or an uninfected control (not recorded which). Sequencing was performed on whole blood. The CDR3 DNA sequence: TGCAGTGCAGCGGGACTAGCGGGAGGGCTCCACGAGCAGTACTTC. This translates into CSAAGLAGGLHEQYF.